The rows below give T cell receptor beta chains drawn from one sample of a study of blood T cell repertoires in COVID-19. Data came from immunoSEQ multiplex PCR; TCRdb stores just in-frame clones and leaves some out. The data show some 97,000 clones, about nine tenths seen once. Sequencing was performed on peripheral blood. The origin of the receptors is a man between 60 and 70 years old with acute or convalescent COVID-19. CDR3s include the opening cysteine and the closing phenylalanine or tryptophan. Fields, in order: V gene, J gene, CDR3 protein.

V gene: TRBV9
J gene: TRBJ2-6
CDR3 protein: CASSPQAHHLSGANVLTF

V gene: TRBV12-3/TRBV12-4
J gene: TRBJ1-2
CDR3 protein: CASSLMQSGYTF

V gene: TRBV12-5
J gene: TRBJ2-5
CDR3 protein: CASGLALSSGAYQETQYF

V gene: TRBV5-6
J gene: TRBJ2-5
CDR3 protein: CASSLGPGDQETQYF

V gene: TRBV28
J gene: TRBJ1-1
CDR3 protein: CASSLSGLGGFF

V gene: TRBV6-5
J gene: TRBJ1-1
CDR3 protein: CASSLEGANTEAFF

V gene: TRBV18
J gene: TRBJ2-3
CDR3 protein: CASSLLTGGTDTQYF

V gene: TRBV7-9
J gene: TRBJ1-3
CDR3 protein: CASSEPQGLSGNTIYF

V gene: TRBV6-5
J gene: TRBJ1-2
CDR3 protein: CASSYATTGRRYGYTF

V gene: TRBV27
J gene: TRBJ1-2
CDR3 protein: CASREGRGYTF

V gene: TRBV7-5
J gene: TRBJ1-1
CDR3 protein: CVRRGPPEAPDSTEAFF

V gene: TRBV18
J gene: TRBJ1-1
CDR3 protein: CASSLQGRVTEAFF

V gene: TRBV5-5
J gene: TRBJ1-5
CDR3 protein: CASSSEGDQPQHF

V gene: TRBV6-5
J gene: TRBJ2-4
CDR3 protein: CASRGADLAKNIQYF

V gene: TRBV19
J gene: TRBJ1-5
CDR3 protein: CASSIVGQGGQPQHF

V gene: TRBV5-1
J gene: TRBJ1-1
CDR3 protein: CASSPGDRTLNTEAFF

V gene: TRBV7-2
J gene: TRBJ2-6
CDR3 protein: CASSRQYGANVLTF

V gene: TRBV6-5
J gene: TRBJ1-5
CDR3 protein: CASRGLRGNQPQHF

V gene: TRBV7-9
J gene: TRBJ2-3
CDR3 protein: CASSSRVAGGLRGTDTQYF

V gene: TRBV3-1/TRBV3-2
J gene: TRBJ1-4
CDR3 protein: CASSLASGINEKLFF

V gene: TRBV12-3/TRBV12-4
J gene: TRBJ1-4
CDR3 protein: CASSLVTPEKLFF

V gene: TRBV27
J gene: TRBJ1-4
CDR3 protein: CASSLVGEGNEKLFF

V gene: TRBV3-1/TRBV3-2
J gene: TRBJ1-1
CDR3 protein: CASSPLTGRTEAFF

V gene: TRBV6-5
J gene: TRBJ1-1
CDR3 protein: CASSYGRKNTEAFF

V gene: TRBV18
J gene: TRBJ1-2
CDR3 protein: CASSEGQVNYGYTF

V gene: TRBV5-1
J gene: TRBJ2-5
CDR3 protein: CASSLDATAQETQYF